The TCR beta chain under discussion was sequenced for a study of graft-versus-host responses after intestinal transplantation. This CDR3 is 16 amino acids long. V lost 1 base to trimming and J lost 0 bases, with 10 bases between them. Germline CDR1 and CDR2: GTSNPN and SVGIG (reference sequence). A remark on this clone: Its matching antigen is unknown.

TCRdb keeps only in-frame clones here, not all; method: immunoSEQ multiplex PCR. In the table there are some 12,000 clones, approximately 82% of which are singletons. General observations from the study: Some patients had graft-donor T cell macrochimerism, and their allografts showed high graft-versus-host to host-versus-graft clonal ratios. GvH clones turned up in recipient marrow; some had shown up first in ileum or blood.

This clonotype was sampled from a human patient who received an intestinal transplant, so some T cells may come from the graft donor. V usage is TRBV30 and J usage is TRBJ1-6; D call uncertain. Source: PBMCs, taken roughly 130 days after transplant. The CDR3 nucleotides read TGTGCCTGGAGTGGGGCCGGGCGCTCCTATAATTCACCCCTCCACTTT. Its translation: CAWSGAGRSYNSPLHF.